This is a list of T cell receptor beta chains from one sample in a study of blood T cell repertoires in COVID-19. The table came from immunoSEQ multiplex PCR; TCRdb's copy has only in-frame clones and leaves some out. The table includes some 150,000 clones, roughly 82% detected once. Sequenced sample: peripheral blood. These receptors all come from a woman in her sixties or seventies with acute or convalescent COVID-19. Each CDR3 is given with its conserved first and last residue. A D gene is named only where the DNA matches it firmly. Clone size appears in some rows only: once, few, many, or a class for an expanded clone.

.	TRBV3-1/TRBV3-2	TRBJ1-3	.	CASSQALPGISGNTIYF
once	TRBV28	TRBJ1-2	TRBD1	CASSPPLRQGGHTF
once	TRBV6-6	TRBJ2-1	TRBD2	CASSYSSREWYNEQFF
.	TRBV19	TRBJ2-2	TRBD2	CASSPGGGPGELFF
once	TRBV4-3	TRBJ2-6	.	CASSQDYPSSGANVLTF
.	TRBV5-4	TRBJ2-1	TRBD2	CASSLTTSPHGEQFF
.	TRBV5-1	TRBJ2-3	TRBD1	CASSLGYGQGAKDTQYF
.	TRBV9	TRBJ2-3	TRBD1	CASSVETGTVTDTQYF
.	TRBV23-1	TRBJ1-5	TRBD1	CASSHLTGGPSNQPQHF
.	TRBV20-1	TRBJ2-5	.	CSASGQEETQYF
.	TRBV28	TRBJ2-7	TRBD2	CASSPYRGGPHEQYF
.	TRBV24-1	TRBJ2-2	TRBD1	CATSDRTGGANGELFF
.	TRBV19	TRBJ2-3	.	CASSIVGASTDTQYF
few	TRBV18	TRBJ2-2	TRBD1	CASSPRDRVNTGELFF
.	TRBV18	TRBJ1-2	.	CASSPLGADGYTF
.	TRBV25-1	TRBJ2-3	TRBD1	CASSPTGGGHTQYF
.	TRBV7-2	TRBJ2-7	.	CASSLDFLGTSRIYEQYF
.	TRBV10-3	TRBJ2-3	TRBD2	CAISEGTSGIGDTQYF
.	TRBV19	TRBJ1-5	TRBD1	CASSIGGQGAHNQPQHF
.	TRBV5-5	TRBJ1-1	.	CASSPGGQGLRTEAFF
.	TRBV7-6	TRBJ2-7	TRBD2	CASSFGRERYEQYF
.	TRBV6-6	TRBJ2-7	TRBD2	CASSAGGGGQYF
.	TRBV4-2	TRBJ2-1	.	CASSQAEGAGYNEQFF
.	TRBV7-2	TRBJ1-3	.	CASSSPTVSGNTIYF
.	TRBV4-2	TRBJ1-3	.	CASSQGGPLESTIYF
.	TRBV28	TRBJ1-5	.	CASSLSDINQPQHF
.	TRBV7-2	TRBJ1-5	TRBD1	CASSPNRDRERGNQPQHF
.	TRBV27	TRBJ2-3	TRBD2	CASSSLAGAPVNTQYF
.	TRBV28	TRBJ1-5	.	CASTTAGASSNQPQHF
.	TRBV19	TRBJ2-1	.	CASSMLPTGFNEQFF
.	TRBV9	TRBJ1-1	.	CASSVGSGANTEAFF
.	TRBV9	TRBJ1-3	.	CASSVGSAGNTIYF
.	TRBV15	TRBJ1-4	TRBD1	CATSRDGTGANEKLFF
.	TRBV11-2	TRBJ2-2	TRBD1	CASSVDRVAGELFF
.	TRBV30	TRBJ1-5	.	CAWSSLGRGQPQHF
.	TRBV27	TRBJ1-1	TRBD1	CASSLFGQGGMNTEAFF
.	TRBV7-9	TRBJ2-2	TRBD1	CASSPSPGQGNTGELFF